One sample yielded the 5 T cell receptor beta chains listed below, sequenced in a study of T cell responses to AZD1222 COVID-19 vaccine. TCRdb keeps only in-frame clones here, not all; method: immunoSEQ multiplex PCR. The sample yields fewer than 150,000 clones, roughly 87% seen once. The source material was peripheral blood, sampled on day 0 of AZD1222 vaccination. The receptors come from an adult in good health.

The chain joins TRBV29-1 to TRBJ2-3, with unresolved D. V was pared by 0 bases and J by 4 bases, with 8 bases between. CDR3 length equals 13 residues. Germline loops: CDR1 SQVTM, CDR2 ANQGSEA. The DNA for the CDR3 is TGCAGCGTTGAAGAGGGCCGCGCAGATACGCAGTATTTT. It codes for CSVEEGRADTQYF.

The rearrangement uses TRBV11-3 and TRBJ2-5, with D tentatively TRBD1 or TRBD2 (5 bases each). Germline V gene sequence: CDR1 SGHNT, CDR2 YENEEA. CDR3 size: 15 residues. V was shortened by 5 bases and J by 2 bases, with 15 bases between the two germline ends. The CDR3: CASSKVLGRQETQYF. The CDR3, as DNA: TGTGCCAGCAGCAAAGTCCTGGGACGACAAGAGACCCAGTACTTC. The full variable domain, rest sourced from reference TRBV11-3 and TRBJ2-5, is EAGVVQSPRYKIIEKKQPVAFWCNPISGHNTLYWYLQNLGQGPELLIRYENEEAVDDSQLPKDRFSAERLKGVDSTLKIQPAELGDSAVYLCASSKVLGRQETQYFGPGTRLLVL.

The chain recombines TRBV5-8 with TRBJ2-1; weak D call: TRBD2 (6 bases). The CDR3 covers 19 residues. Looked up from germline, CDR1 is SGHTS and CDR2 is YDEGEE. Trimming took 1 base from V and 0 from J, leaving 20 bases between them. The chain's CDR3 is CASSLSGGSFTSSYNEQFF. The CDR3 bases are TGTGCCAGCAGCTTGTCCGGGGGATCTTTTACCTCCTCCTACAATGAGCAGTTCTTC.

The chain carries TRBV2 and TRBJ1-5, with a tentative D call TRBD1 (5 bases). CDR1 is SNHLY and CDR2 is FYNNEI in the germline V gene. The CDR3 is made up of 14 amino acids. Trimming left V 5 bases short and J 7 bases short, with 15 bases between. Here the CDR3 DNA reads TGTGCCAGCAGTTCGGGACGGGCCGGGCAGCCCCAGCATTTT. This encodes CASSSGRAGQPQHF. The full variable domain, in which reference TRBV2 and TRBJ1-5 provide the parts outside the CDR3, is EPEVTQTPSHQVTQMGQEVILRCVPISNHLYFYWYRQILGQKVEFLVSFYNNEISEKSEIFDDQFSVERPDGSNFTLKIRSTKLEDSAMYFCASSSGRAGQPQHFGDGTRLSIL.

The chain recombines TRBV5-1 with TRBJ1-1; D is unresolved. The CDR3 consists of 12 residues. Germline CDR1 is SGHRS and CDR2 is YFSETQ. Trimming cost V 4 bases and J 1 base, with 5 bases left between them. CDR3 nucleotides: TGCGCCAGCAGCATCCGGAACACTGAAGCTTTCTTT. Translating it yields CASSIRNTEAFF.